The present entry profiles one T cell receptor (beta chain) with its context. The target antigen is unknown. This entry comes from a study of shared clonotypes between healthy human individuals. General study results and limits: Non-shared clonotypes had lower generation probabilities than those shared by all four donors.

There are 16 residues in the CDR3. Trimming cost V 4 bases and J 1 base, with 15 bases left between them. Per the germline V gene, CDR1 is MDHEN and CDR2 is SYDVKM. In the authors' workflow: Filtering was not the same, since immunoSEQ gave junction-only sequences without quality scores. Clones were sequenced by immunoSEQ multiplex PCR, and TCRdb holds only the in-frame ones, with some missing. That table gives V, J and clone size, and the DNA gave D and trimming. The sample has under 2.5 million clones; 85% to 95% are singletons. This chain links TRBV28 with TRBJ2-3; a weak D match, TRBD1 (6 bases). The clonotype comes from a man aged 18 to 29 in good health. Some clones in this sample may be carry-over from other donors' samples. The material sequenced was naive CD4+ T cells from PBMCs. The subset was: CD45RA+ positively selected. The CDR3 nucleotides read TGTGCCAGCAGTTCCCACAGGGATGGTGGCACAGATACGCAGTATTTT. It is translated as CASSSHRDGGTDTQYF.